This passage covers 15 T cell receptor beta chains from one sample sequenced in a study of T-cell memory formation after mild COVID-19. TCRdb re-analysed the 5' RACE reads in MiXCR, keeping a single row per CDR3 protein. The sample holds about 240,000 distinct CDR3 sequences, approximately 10% seen once. The sequenced sample consisted of PBMCs or a T cell subset sorted from them (not recorded which). These receptors were obtained from a man between 18 and 35 years old who had mild COVID-19 (a few samples of this study predate the infection). Cell type and time point are not known.

Only a few counts were recorded for this clonotype. The chain uses TRBV6-5 and TRBJ2-5; D possibly uses TRBD1 or TRBD2 (5 bases each). The CDR3 is 13 amino acids. In germline, CDR1 is MNHEY, CDR2 SVGAGI. CDR3 in amino acids: CRRGGSRQETQYF. The DNA of the CDR3 is TGTCGCCGTGGGGGTTCGCGTCAAGAGACCCAGTACTTC.

There are many counts of this clonotype. The chain's CDR3 is CASSPGLAGPEEQFF. CDR3 nucleotide sequence: TGCGCCAGCAGCCCAGGACTAGCGGGGCCCGAGGAGCAGTTCTTC. The V gene is TRBV5-1, the J gene TRBJ2-1; the match to TRBD2 covers 12 bases. V was clipped by 4 bases and J by 10 bases; unmatched bases: 9. This CDR3 is 15 amino acids long. Germline-derived CDR1 and CDR2 are SGHRS and YFSETQ.

This clonotype was found a few times. One end of the junction is discordant with germline, which a read error may explain. The gene calls are TRBV20-1 and TRBJ1-1; 7 positions match TRBD1. CDR1 and CDR2 (germline): DFQATT, SNEGSKA (reference sequence). CDR3 length: 12 amino acids. The CDR3 bases are TGCAGTGCCAGAGACAGGGCCGATGAAGCTTTCTTT. It specifies CSARDRADEAFF.

The sample holds a few counts of this clonotype. The chain employs TRBV28 and TRBJ2-2, with 7 bases identical to TRBD2. Germline loops: CDR1 MDHEN, CDR2 SYDVKM. The CDR3 length is 15 residues. V trimming: 6 bases; J trimming: 5 bases; junction bases outside the gene matches: 9. The CDR3 region has the DNA TGTGCCAGCAGCCCTCCAGCGGGGAAGACCGGGGAGCTGTTTTTT. Protein: CASSPPAGKTGELFF. The entire variable domain, with the rest obtained from reference TRBV28 and TRBJ2-2, is as follows: DVKVTQSSRYLVKRTGEKVFLECVQDMDHENMFWYRQDPGLGLRLIYFSYDVKMKEKGDIPEGYSVSREKKERFSLILESASTNQTSMYLCASSPPAGKTGELFFGEGSRLTVL.

V gene TRBV7-9 combines with J gene TRBJ2-1; no reliable D call. Trimming removed 5 bases from V and 3 bases from J, with 11 bases in between. Germline values: CDR1 SEHNR, CDR2 FQNEAQ (reference sequence). This CDR3 region has 14 residues. The CDR3 spells CASSHAGGYNEQFF. The CDR3 DNA is TGTGCCAGCAGCCATGCTGGCGGCTACAATGAGCAGTTCTTC.

The V call is TRBV11-2, the J call TRBJ1-6; D gene unclear. The germline CDR1 and CDR2 sequences are SGHAT and FQNNGV. V lost 5 bases, J lost 6 bases, and 11 bases lay in between. The CDR3 runs to 14 residues. CDR3 DNA sequence: TGTGCCAGCAGCGCGGTACACTCTAATTCACCCCTCCACTTT. It is translated as CASSAVHSNSPLHF.

This clonotype occurred many times. The chain combines TRBV6-2 or TRBV6-3 with TRBJ2-5, with 7 bases identical to TRBD2. The CDR3 sequence is 12 residues long. Per germline, CDR1 MNHEY and CDR2 SVGEGT. The V gene end was trimmed by 8 bases and the J gene end by 3 bases; junction bases not matched to a gene: 3. CDR3 in DNA: TGTGCCAGCTCCGCGGGGGAAGAGACCCAGTACTTC. Protein sequence: CASSAGEETQYF.

The J gene is TRBJ2-1, the V gene TRBV3-1; D is perhaps TRBD2 (7 bases). V was cut by 2 bases and J by 4 bases, with 12 bases left in between. CDR3 size: 15 residues. Germline CDR1 reads LGHDT; CDR2 reads YNNKEL (reference sequence). In DNA form, the CDR3 reads TGTGCCAGCAGCCAAACGGGGGGCAGGTACAATGAGCAGTTCTTC. Its translation: CASSQTGGRYNEQFF.

The J gene is TRBJ2-7, the V gene TRBV7-6, with D tentatively TRBD1 (5 bases). Trimming took 1 base from V and 1 from J, leaving 14 bases between them. Germline CDR1 and CDR2: SGHVS and FNYEAQ. This CDR3 region has 16 residues. The CDR3 region is CASSLGASSGSYEQYF. CDR3 bases: TGTGCCAGCAGCTTAGGAGCCAGCTCAGGGTCCTACGAGCAGTACTTC.

This clonotype turned up a few times. This sequence joins TRBV6-2 or TRBV6-3 and TRBJ1-1, with 10 positions matching TRBD1. Germline V gene lookup returns CDR1 MNHEY and CDR2 SVGEGT. The CDR3 is 17 residues long. V was clipped by 2 bases and J by 3 bases; unmatched bases: 9. The CDR3 loop is CASSYGPGQGFDTEAFF. CDR3 nucleotides: TGTGCCAGCAGTTACGGGCCGGGACAGGGGTTTGACACTGAAGCTTTCTTT.

This clonotype was recorded at least ten times. The J gene is TRBJ2-2, the V gene TRBV20-1; TRBD2 matches at 10 bases. The CDR3 has 15 residues. The junction had 9 bases not matched to a gene; V was cut back by 5 bases and J by 6 bases. Germline V gene sequence: CDR1 DFQATT, CDR2 SNEGSKA (reference sequence). CDR3 sequence: CSAPSLAGLPGELFF. The CDR3 DNA reads as TGCAGTGCTCCCTCACTAGCGGGGCTACCCGGGGAGCTGTTTTTT.

The table lists this clonotype with many counts. The V and J genes are TRBV9 and TRBJ1-2; D remains ambiguous. CDR1 SGDLS and CDR2 YYNGEE come from the germline V gene. V was cut by 4 bases and J by 8 bases, with 12 bases left in between. This CDR3 is 12 amino acids long. This CDR3 reads CASSRPPRGYTF. The CDR3 nucleotides read TGTGCCAGCAGCCGGCCCCCTAGGGGCTACACCTTC.

CDR3 nucleotide sequence: TGCGCCAGCAGCCAAGATTGGAGCAATCAGCCCCAGCATTTT. Its protein product is CASSQDWSNQPQHF. The V call is TRBV4-3, the J call TRBJ1-5; the D is unclear. Trimming pared 0 bases from V and 1 base from J, leaving 4 bases between. CDR3 length equals 14 residues. Germline V gene lookup returns CDR1 LGHNA and CDR2 YSLEER.

In its sample, this clonotype was seen a few times. This chain uses TRBV6-2 or TRBV6-3 with TRBJ2-1, with TRBD2 matching over 8 bases. Germline V gene lookup returns CDR1 MNHEY and CDR2 SVGEGT. Trimming removed 4 bases from V and 0 bases from J; junction bases left unmatched: 5. The CDR3 is 16 amino acids. CDR3 loop: CASSFWSGSSYNEQFF. As DNA, the CDR3 is TGTGCCAGCAGTTTCTGGAGCGGGAGCTCCTACAATGAGCAGTTCTTC.

J is TRBJ2-5 and V is TRBV20-1; D might be TRBD2 (5 bases). This CDR3 has 15 residues. Per the germline V gene, CDR1 is DFQATT and CDR2 is SNEGSKA (reference sequence). V dropped 0 bases and J dropped 7 bases, with 18 bases sitting between them. This CDR3 reads CSARDSRKGVGTQYF. As DNA, the CDR3 is TGCAGTGCTAGAGACTCGCGGAAGGGAGTAGGGACCCAGTACTTC.